This T cell receptor beta chain stems from a study of blood T cell repertoires in COVID-19. Study details: In each case, the material was cDNA or gDNA derived from T cells, B-cell-depleted T cells, or PBMCs.

Produced via immunoSEQ multiplex PCR; TCRdb's table is partial and in-frame only. The data contain about 430,000 clones, 70% to 90% of them seen just once; the ten biggest clones take up 1.4%. Germline CDR1 and CDR2: MNHEY and SMNVEV (reference sequence). The CDR3 is 17 residues long. The germline V and J ends were trimmed by 5 bases and 0 bases, with 14 bases remaining between them. The sequence was collected from a woman aged 18-29 years who had been exposed to COVID-19. The sequencing input was PBMCs or T cells enriched from blood (not recorded which). The V call is TRBV27, the J call TRBJ1-6, with a possible D match to TRBD1 (5 bases). The CDR3 spells CASSPLDKSSYNSPLHF. The DNA for the CDR3 is TGTGCCAGCAGTCCACTGGACAAGAGCTCCTATAATTCACCCCTCCACTTT.